This T cell receptor (beta chain) was captured in a study of blood T cell repertoires in COVID-19. Study-level information: COVID-19 samples collected from the United States, Italy and Spain covered acute and convalescent phases. Sample material is recorded as cDNA or gDNA derived from T cells, B-cell-depleted T cells, or PBMCs.

Original handling: Nucleated cell counts were estimated from reference gene primer amplification. Only in-frame clones appear in the TCRdb table, and some are missing; sequencing was by immunoSEQ multiplex PCR. V and J calls and clone size are those listed in that table; D and trimming were worked out from the DNA. The sample contains 150,000 or so clones, just over 85% of which appear only once. The origin of this receptor is a woman aged 55-69 years with acute or convalescent COVID-19. The sample was peripheral blood.

The CDR3 nucleotides read TGTGCCAGGAAGGGGTCGTACAGTCAGCCCCAGCATTTT. Its protein is CARKGSYSQPQHF. V usage is TRBV28 and J usage is TRBJ1-5; the D gene is possibly TRBD1 (5 bases). Trimming took 9 bases from V and 6 from J, leaving 15 bases between them. CDR1 and CDR2 from the germline V gene are MDHEN and SYDVKM. The CDR3 has 13 amino acids. Full variable domain (missing parts from reference TRBV28 and TRBJ1-5): DVKVTQSSRYLVKRTGEKVFLECVQDMDHENMFWYRQDPGLGLRLIYFSYDVKMKEKGDIPEGYSVSREKKERFSLILESASTNQTSMYLCARKGSYSQPQHFGDGTRLSIL.